One and the same sample provided the 32 T cell receptor beta chains below, sequenced in a study of OX40 agonist ivuxolimab in advanced cancers. Produced via immunoSEQ multiplex PCR; TCRdb's table is partial and in-frame only. The sample gives about 7,000 clones, around three quarters of which show up once; 35% to 40% is in the top ten. The sequencing used CD4+ or CD8+ T cells sorted from blood, collected in a trial of the OX40 agonist ivuxolimab. Source of these receptors: an adult with an advanced solid tumor such as melanoma, head and neck, liver or kidney cancer.

This clone showed up just a few times. V is TRBV5-8 and J is TRBJ2-3; possible D gene TRBD2, 6 bases. V lost 4 bases, J lost 0 bases, and 12 bases lay in between. This CDR3 is 15 amino acids long. Germline CDR1 and CDR2: SGHTS and YDEGEE. As DNA, the CDR3 is TGTGCCAGCAGCCGGGACGCGGGGAGCACAGATACGCAGTATTTT. Translating gives CASSRDAGSTDTQYF.

The V gene is TRBV27, the J gene TRBJ1-2; D remains unclear. This CDR3 is 13 amino acids long. Germline V CDR1 and CDR2: MNHEY, SMNVEV (reference sequence). V was shortened by 3 bases and J by 2 bases, with 7 bases between the two germline ends. The CDR3 loop is CASSFNSNYGYTF. Written as DNA, the CDR3 is TGTGCCAGCAGTTTTAACAGCAACTATGGCTACACCTTC.

CDR3 protein: CSVTGVSSVEQYF. In DNA, the CDR3 is TGCAGCGTCACGGGAGTATCGTCTGTCGAGCAGTACTTC. This chain uses TRBV29-1 with TRBJ2-7; D possibly corresponds to TRBD2 (6 bases). The CDR3 has 13 amino acids. Germline CDR1 and CDR2: SQVTM and ANQGSEA. Trimming left V 6 bases short and J 6 bases short, with 18 bases between.

The rearrangement links TRBV9 to TRBJ2-4, with 9 positions matching TRBD2. CDR3 length equals 18 residues. The V gene end was trimmed by 0 bases and the J gene end by 5 bases; junction bases not matched to a gene: 12. CDR1 SGDLS and CDR2 YYNGEE come from the germline V gene. The CDR3 here is CASSVEGAGGIHQNIQYF. The CDR3 DNA reads TGTGCCAGCAGCGTAGAAGGAGCGGGGGGAATCCACCAAAACATTCAGTACTTC.

The chain employs TRBV2 and TRBJ2-2, with D possibly being TRBD1 (5 bases). This CDR3 is 15 amino acids long. V lost 3 bases and J lost 6, with 14 bases in between. CDR1 and CDR2 (germline): SNHLY, FYNNEI. CDR3: CASSDVGAHAGELFF. In nucleotides, the CDR3 is TGTGCCAGCAGTGATGTAGGGGCGCATGCCGGGGAGCTGTTTTTT.

The rearrangement links TRBV2 to TRBJ1-2; 8 bases line up with TRBD1. Germline loops: CDR1 SNHLY, CDR2 FYNNEI. Germline trimming cut 9 bases from V and 0 bases from J; bases unmatched to any gene: 0. The CDR3 totals 12 residues. DNA for the CDR3: TGTGCCAGGGACAGGGCTAACTATGGCTACACCTTC. Protein: CARDRANYGYTF.

CDR3 DNA sequence: TGTGCCAGCAGCGCCAAACCCGGACAGGGAAATATGAACACTGAAGCTTTCTTT. This translates into CASSAKPGQGNMNTEAFF. This chain joins TRBV9 and TRBJ1-1, with TRBD1 identical over 8 bases. CDR3 size: 18 residues. Per germline, CDR1 SGDLS and CDR2 YYNGEE. Losses at the gene ends were 3 bases for V and 0 bases for J; bases not matched to a gene: 13.

The chain uses TRBV27 and TRBJ2-7, with 8 bases aligning to TRBD1. This CDR3 spans 14 amino acids. Germline V gene lookup returns CDR1 MNHEY and CDR2 SMNVEV (reference sequence). J gave up 6 bases and V 7 bases, and 11 bases lay outside the gene matches. The chain's CDR3 is CASTAGTGAVEQYF. CDR3 sequence (DNA): TGTGCCAGCACCGCCGGGACAGGCGCTGTCGAGCAGTACTTC.

This clone was picked up a small number of times. The V and J genes are TRBV2 and TRBJ2-7; TRBD1 matches 11 bases. CDR1 and CDR2 from the germline V gene are SNHLY and FYNNEI. V was pared by 5 bases and J by 3 bases, with 9 bases of the junction left unmatched. The CDR3 is 16 residues long. The CDR3 sequence is CASSSNLGTGGYEQYF. The DNA of the CDR3 is TGTGCCAGCAGTTCAAACCTTGGGACAGGGGGCTACGAGCAGTACTTC. Looking up the rest from reference TRBV2 and TRBJ2-7 gives the full variable domain: EPEVTQTPSHQVTQMGQEVILRCVPISNHLYFYWYRQILGQKVEFLVSFYNNEISEKSEIFDDQFSVERPDGSNFTLKIRSTKLEDSAMYFCASSSNLGTGGYEQYFGPGTRLTVT.

The rearrangement joins TRBV9 to TRBJ2-7; 9 bases fit TRBD1. Germline CDR1 and CDR2: SGDLS and YYNGEE. The V gene end was trimmed by 0 bases and the J gene end by 6 bases; junction bases not matched to a gene: 4. This CDR3 contains 14 residues. This chain's CDR3 is CASSVAGQGFEQYF. The CDR3, as DNA: TGTGCCAGCAGCGTAGCGGGACAGGGATTCGAGCAGTACTTC. The entire variable domain, with the rest obtained from reference TRBV9 and TRBJ2-7, is as follows: DSGVTQTPKHLITATGQRVTLRCSPRSGDLSVYWYQQSLDQGLQFLIQYYNGEERAKGNILERFSAQQFPDLHSELNLSSLELGDSALYFCASSVAGQGFEQYFGPGTRLTVT.

This chain connects TRBV27 to TRBJ2-1, with D hard to call. V lost 2 bases to trimming and J lost 0 bases, with 5 bases between them. The CDR3 is made up of 14 amino acids. Germline V CDR1 and CDR2: MNHEY, SMNVEV (reference sequence). The CDR3 sequence: CASSLRSSYNEQFF. For the CDR3, the DNA is TGTGCCAGCAGTTTACGGTCCTCCTACAATGAGCAGTTCTTC.

Regarding this clone: A far larger clone is a single base away, which makes a read error likely. Different DNA sequences within this sample yield the same CDR3. The chain has TRBV11-2 and TRBJ2-7, with 10 bases fitting TRBD1. The CDR3 contains 15 residues. Germline V gives CDR1 SGHAT, CDR2 FQNNGV. V dropped 5 bases and J dropped 3; count of bases not matched to a gene: 7. This CDR3 is CASSPGTGEGYEQYF. The CDR3 nucleotides read TGTGCCAGCAGCCCAGGGACAGGGGAAGGCTACGAGCAGTACTTC.

V and J are TRBV7-9 and TRBJ1-4; D unresolved. V shed 10 bases and J shed 5 bases, with 14 bases lying between them. Germline lookup yields CDR1 SEHNR and CDR2 FQNEAQ (reference sequence). There are 13 residues in the CDR3. CDR3 coding DNA: TGTGCCACCTCGGGGAGGGAAAATGAAAAACTGTTTTTT. Its protein product is CATSGRENEKLFF.

This sequence joins TRBV19 and TRBJ2-1; 12 nucleotides match TRBD2. The CDR3 runs to 13 residues. From germline, CDR1 is LNHDA and CDR2 SQIVND (reference sequence). After removal of 5 bases from V and 15 bases from J, the junction contained 8 bases not matched to a gene. CDR3 loop: CASSARLAGDLFF. The DNA of the CDR3 is TGTGCCAGTAGTGCCAGACTAGCGGGAGATCTGTTCTTC.

The CDR3 DNA sequence: TGTGCCAGTAGCGGGGGACAGGGAGTCAACGAGCAGTACTTC. This translates into CASSGGQGVNEQYF. The rearrangement links TRBV19 to TRBJ2-7, with TRBD1 matching over 9 bases. V lost 6 bases and J lost 5; bases outside the gene matches: 8. The CDR3 is 14 residues long. From germline, CDR1 is LNHDA and CDR2 SQIVND (reference sequence).

This clone was recorded a few times. In nucleotides, the CDR3 is TGCGCCAGCAGTCAATATTCGGACGTCTACGAGCAGTACTTC. Translation: CASSQYSDVYEQYF. This chain links TRBV23-1 with TRBJ2-7, with unresolved D. TRBV23-1 is given ORF status, its function remaining uncertain. With 1 base removed from V and 3 bases from J, the gap between germline ends came to 10 bases. The CDR3 has 14 amino acids.

The chain recombines TRBV9 with TRBJ1-2; tentatively, D is TRBD1 (5 bases). Trimming cost V 2 bases and J 0 bases, with 11 bases left between them. This CDR3 is 15 amino acids long. In germline, CDR1 is SGDLS, CDR2 YYNGEE. The CDR3 DNA reads as TGTGCCAGCAGCGTGCGGGACGGACCTAACTATGGCTACACCTTC. It specifies CASSVRDGPNYGYTF. The whole variable domain, remainder taken from reference TRBV9 and TRBJ1-2, is DSGVTQTPKHLITATGQRVTLRCSPRSGDLSVYWYQQSLDQGLQFLIQYYNGEERAKGNILERFSAQQFPDLHSELNLSSLELGDSALYFCASSVRDGPNYGYTFGSGTRLTVV.

V is TRBV20-1 and J is TRBJ2-7; D remains unclear. Trimming removed 3 bases from V and 6 bases from J, with 9 bases in between. Germline V gives CDR1 DFQATT, CDR2 SNEGSKA (reference sequence). The CDR3 runs to 11 residues. The CDR3: CSARDKREQYF. The CDR3 nucleotides read TGCAGTGCTAGGGATAAGCGCGAGCAGTACTTC.

By sample share, this clone is medium-sized. This chain joins TRBV9 and TRBJ2-1; 13 bases agree with TRBD2. The V gene's germline CDR1 is SGDLS and CDR2 YYNGEE. V was pared by 6 bases and J by 9 bases, with 6 bases of the junction left unmatched. The CDR3 totals 14 residues. CDR3 DNA: TGTGCCAGCACCGGGACTAGCGGGATCGGTGAGCAGTTCTTC. It translates to CASTGTSGIGEQFF.

This chain joins TRBV7-3 and TRBJ2-5; tentative D call: TRBD2 (6 bases). V dropped 2 bases and J dropped 2 bases, with 12 bases sitting between them. Germline CDR1 is SGHTA and CDR2 is FQGTGA. CDR3 length: 15 residues. The CDR3 spells CASSLGGFGQETQYF. The CDR3 DNA follows: TGTGCCAGCAGCTTAGGGGGGTTCGGGCAAGAGACCCAGTACTTC. The variable domain in full, completed from reference TRBV7-3 and TRBJ2-5, reads GAGVSQTPSNKVTEKGKYVELRCDPISGHTALYWYRQSLGQGPEFLIYFQGTGAADDSGLPNDRFFAVRPEGSVSTLKIQRTERGDSAVYLCASSLGGFGQETQYFGPGTRLLVL.

The chain employs TRBV7-6 and TRBJ2-3; no firm D call. Germline assignment: CDR1 SGHVS and CDR2 FNYEAQ. This CDR3 is 14 amino acids long. Trimming removed 1 base from V and 5 bases from J, with 10 bases in between. Written as DNA, the CDR3 is TGTGCCAGCAGCTTAGGCCGAACGGGAGATACGCAGTATTTT. It yields the protein CASSLGRTGDTQYF.

The V gene is TRBV11-3, the J gene TRBJ2-7, with D maybe TRBD1 (6 bases). CDR3 length: 15 residues. V dropped 3 bases and J dropped 2 bases, with 14 bases sitting between them. CDR1 and CDR2 (germline): SGHNT, YENEEA. This CDR3 is CASSFLDRVPYEQYF. In DNA, the CDR3 is TGTGCCAGCAGCTTCCTGGACAGAGTACCCTACGAGCAGTACTTC.

The chain combines TRBV5-5 with TRBJ2-7; 14 bases fit TRBD2. The germline V gene encodes CDR1 SGHKS and CDR2 YYEKEE (reference sequence). There are 18 residues in the CDR3. Trimming at V came to 4 bases and at J to 3 bases, leaving 12 bases not matched to a gene. CDR3 in amino acids: CASSDGTSGSLPYYEQYF. Here the CDR3 DNA reads TGTGCCAGCAGCGACGGGACTAGCGGGAGTCTCCCATACTACGAGCAGTACTTC.

In its sample, this clone was seen once. A read error may account for a junction end that differs from germline. The genes are TRBV7-3 and TRBJ1-5; D call uncertain. Germline values: CDR1 SGHTA, CDR2 FQGTGA. The CDR3 has 17 amino acids. The CDR3 region has the DNA TGCGCCAGCAGCCAAGAGAGCTCCTGGATCCTCAATCAGCCCCAGCATTTT. Translated: CASSQESSWILNQPQHF.

In this sample, this clone turned up once. The chain couples TRBV10-3 to TRBJ2-7, with 9 bases that match TRBD2. The CDR3 has 15 amino acids. Losses at the gene ends were 3 bases for V and 3 bases for J; bases not matched to a gene: 6. Per germline, CDR1 ENHRY and CDR2 SYGVKD. Here the CDR3 reads CAISDPTSGLYEQYF. CDR3 sequence (DNA): TGTGCCATCAGTGACCCGACTAGCGGTCTCTACGAGCAGTACTTC.

A word on this clone: The junction differs from germline at one of its ends, possibly a read error. Other DNA sequences in the sample encode the same CDR3. The rearrangement joins TRBV19 to TRBJ2-1; no clear D gene. Germline lookup yields CDR1 LNHDA and CDR2 SQIVND (reference sequence). The CDR3 has 12 residues. The CDR3 here is CASSIGYNEQFF. For the CDR3, the DNA is TGTGCCAGTAGCATAGGATACAATGAGCAGTTCTTC. Based on the CDR3 plus reference TRBV19 and TRBJ2-1, the full variable domain is DGGITQSPKYLFRKEGQNVTLSCEQNLNHDAMYWYRQDPGQGLRLIYYSQIVNDFQKGDIAEGYSVSREKKESFPLTVTSAQKNPTAFYLCASSIGYNEQFFGPGTRLTVL.

The CDR3 sequence is CASSEVAATSYNEQFF. As DNA, the CDR3 is TGTGCCAGCAGTGAAGTCGCTGCCACCTCCTACAATGAGCAGTTCTTC. The chain uses TRBV2 and TRBJ2-1, with D hard to call. Trimming took off 1 base at V and 0 bases at J, with 10 bases between the two ends. The CDR3 extends over 16 amino acids. Germline loops: CDR1 SNHLY, CDR2 FYNNEI.

V gene TRBV12-5 combines with J gene TRBJ2-2, with D possibly being TRBD1 (5 bases). The CDR3 spans 16 residues. V lost 7 bases and J lost 4, with 19 bases in between. The germline gives CDR1 LGHNT, CDR2 FRNRAP. In DNA, the CDR3 is TGTGCTAGTGCCTTGGCCGCACCCAGGGTCACCGGGGAGCTGTTTTTT. It translates to CASALAAPRVTGELFF.

J is TRBJ1-1 and V is TRBV4-1; D is uncertain. The CDR3 contains 13 residues. The V end lost 0 bases, the J end lost 1 base, and 3 bases lay between the germline ends. Germline V gene data show CDR1 as MGHRA and CDR2 as YSYEKL. In DNA form, the CDR3 reads TGCGCCAGCAGCCAAGACAGGAACACTGAAGCTTTCTTT. Its translation is CASSQDRNTEAFF.

The chain has TRBV5-5 and TRBJ2-1; 10 nucleotides agree with TRBD1. With V trimmed by 0 bases and J by 12 bases, 9 bases remained unmatched. Germline loops: CDR1 SGHKS, CDR2 YYEKEE (reference sequence). This CDR3 has 15 amino acids. In nucleotides, the CDR3 is TGTGCCAGCAGCTTGGGTAGCGGACAGGGGGAGGTGCAGTTCTTC. This codes for CASSLGSGQGEVQFF.

The rearrangement uses TRBV15 and TRBJ2-1; D is uncertain. V shed 0 bases and J shed 8 bases, with 5 bases lying between them. Germline-derived CDR1 and CDR2 are LNHNV and YYDKDF (reference sequence). This CDR3 spans 12 amino acids. The CDR3 region has the DNA TGTGCCACCAGCAGAGAGGGTGATGAGCAGTTCTTC. The encoded protein is CATSREGDEQFF.

This clone occurred a few times. This chain links TRBV7-8 with TRBJ1-1; weak D call: TRBD1 (5 bases). Trimming took off 1 base at V and 4 bases at J, with 16 bases between the two ends. The CDR3 extends over 16 amino acids. Germline V gene lookup returns CDR1 SGHVS and CDR2 FQNEAQ. The CDR3 DNA reads as TGTGCCAGCAGCTTAGGATCTGGAGGGGCGCCCACTGAAGCTTTCTTT. Translated, it gives CASSLGSGGAPTEAFF.